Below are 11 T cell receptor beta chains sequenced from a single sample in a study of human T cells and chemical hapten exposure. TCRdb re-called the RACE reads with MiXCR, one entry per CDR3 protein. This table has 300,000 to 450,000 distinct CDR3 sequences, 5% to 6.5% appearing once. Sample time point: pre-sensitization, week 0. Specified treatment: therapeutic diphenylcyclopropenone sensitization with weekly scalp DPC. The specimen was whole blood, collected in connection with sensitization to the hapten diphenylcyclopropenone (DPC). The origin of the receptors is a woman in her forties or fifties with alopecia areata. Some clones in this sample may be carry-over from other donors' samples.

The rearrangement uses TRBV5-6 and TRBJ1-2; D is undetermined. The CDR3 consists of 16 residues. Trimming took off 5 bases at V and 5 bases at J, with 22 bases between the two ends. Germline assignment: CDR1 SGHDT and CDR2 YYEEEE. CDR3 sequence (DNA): TGTGCCAGCAGTGACCGCGTATCTTGGAACCTGTATGGCTACACCTTC. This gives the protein CASSDRVSWNLYGYTF.

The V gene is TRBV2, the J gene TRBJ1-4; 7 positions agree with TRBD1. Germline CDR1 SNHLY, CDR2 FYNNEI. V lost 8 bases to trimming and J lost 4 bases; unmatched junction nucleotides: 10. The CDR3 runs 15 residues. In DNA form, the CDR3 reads TGTGCCAGCCTCCGGGACAGCGACTTTAATGAAAAACTGTTTTTT. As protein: CASLRDSDFNEKLFF.

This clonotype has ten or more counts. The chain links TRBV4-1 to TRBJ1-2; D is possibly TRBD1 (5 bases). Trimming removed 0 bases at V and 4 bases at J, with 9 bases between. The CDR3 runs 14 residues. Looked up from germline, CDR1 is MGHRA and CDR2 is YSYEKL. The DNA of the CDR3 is TGCGCCAGCAGCCAAGAGACAGAGCCCTATGGCTACACCTTC. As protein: CASSQETEPYGYTF.

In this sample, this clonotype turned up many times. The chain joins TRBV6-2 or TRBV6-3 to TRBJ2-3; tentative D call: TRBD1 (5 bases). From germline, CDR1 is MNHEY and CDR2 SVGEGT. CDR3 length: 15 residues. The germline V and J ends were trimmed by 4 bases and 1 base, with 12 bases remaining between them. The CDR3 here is CASSSRSRGTDTQYF. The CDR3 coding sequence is TGTGCCAGCAGTTCCAGGTCCAGGGGCACAGATACGCAGTATTTT.

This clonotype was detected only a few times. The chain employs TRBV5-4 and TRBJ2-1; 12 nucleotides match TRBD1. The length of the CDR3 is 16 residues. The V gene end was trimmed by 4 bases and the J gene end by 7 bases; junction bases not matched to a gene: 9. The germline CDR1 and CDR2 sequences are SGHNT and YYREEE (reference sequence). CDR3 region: CASSRSGTGGLNEQFF. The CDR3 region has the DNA TGTGCCAGCAGCCGATCCGGGACAGGGGGCCTGAATGAGCAGTTCTTC.

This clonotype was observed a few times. The CDR3, as DNA: TGTGCCAGCCTTCGGACTAGCGGGCCCTACGAGCAGTACTTC. Residues: CASLRTSGPYEQYF. The genes are TRBV7-2 and TRBJ2-7; 11 bases align to TRBD2. The V and J ends lost 8 bases and 2 bases, in that order; junction bases with no gene match: 5. Germline values: CDR1 SGHTA, CDR2 FQGNSA. The CDR3 loop spans 14 amino acids.

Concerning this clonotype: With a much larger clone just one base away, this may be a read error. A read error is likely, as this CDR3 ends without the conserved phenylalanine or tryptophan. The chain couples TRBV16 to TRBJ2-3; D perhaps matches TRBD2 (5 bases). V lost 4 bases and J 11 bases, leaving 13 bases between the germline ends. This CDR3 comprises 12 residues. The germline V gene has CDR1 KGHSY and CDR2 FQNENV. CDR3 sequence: CASSLDFGKQYL. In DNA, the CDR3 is TGTGCCAGCAGCCTGGACTTCGGGAAGCAGTATCTT.

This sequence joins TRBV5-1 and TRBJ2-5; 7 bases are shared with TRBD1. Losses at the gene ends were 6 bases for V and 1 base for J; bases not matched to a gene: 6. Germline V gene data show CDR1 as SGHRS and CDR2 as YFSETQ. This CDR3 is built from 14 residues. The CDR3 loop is CASNLQGFQETQYF. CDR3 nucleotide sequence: TGCGCCAGCAATTTACAGGGGTTCCAAGAGACCCAGTACTTC.

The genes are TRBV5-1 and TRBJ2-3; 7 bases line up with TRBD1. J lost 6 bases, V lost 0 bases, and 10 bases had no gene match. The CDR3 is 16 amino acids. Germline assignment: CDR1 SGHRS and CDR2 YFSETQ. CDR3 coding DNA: TGCGCCAGCAGCTTGGAGGGGGACAGAGTCCTTGATACGCAGTATTTT. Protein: CASSLEGDRVLDTQYF.

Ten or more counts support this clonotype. CDR3 DNA: TGTGCCAGCCGATTCGGGGCAGTGGGGGGGCAGTTCTTC. It yields the protein CASRFGAVGGQFF. This chain links TRBV12-3 or TRBV12-4 with TRBJ2-1, with D perhaps matching TRBD2 (6 bases). The CDR3 extends over 13 amino acids. Trimming left V 8 bases short and J 12 bases short, with 20 bases between.

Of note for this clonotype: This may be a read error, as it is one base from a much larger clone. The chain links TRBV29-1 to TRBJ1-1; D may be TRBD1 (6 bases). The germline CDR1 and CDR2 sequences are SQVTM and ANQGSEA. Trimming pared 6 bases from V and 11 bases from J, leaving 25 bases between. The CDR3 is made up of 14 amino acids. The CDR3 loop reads CSVPTATGSGQAFF. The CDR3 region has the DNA TGCAGCGTCCCAACAGCAACAGGGTCGGGTCAGGCTTTCTTT.